This T cell receptor beta chain was captured in a study of cytomegalovirus exposure and HLA in healthy donors. 13 Jbeta primers and 60 Vbeta primers were used for the PCR. The assay was immunoSEQ multiplex PCR, and TCRdb's table has in-frame clones only and misses some. Of 90,000 to 150,000 clones in the sample, around 60% were seen once. Comment on this clone: Its antigen is as yet unknown.

Deletions cut 5 bases from V and 7 bases from J, with 12 bases between. The CDR3 totals 12 residues. Germline V gene lookup returns CDR1 MNHNS and CDR2 SASEGT. Overall study findings and caveats: Among the sequence variants, a highly shared cluster was likely an artifact of sequencing. Cytomegalovirus-associated status was assigned to about 160 TCR beta chains. The authors later linked a missense DCLRE1C variant to TCR beta V- and J-gene trimming. As a later analysis revealed, most CMV-associated TCR beta chains appeared HLA-restricted.

This chain connects TRBV6-1 to TRBJ2-7, with a tentative D call TRBD2 (5 bases). The source material was PBMCs. The sequence derives from a man in his forties or fifties in good health and CMV-seropositive. CDR3 DNA sequence: TGTGCCAGCAGTTCGGGTCGGGGTGAGCAGTACTTC. Translating gives CASSSGRGEQYF.